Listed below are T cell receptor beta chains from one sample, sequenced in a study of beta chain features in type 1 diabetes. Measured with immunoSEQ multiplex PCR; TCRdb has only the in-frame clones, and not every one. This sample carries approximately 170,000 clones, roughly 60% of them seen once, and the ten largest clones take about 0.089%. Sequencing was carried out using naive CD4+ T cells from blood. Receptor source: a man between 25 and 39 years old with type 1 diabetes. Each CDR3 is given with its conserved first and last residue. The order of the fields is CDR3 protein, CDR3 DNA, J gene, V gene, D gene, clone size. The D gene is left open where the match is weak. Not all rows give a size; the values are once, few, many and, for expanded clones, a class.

cdr3_aa: CSVMVGSYGYTF; cdr3_nt: TGCAGCGTTATGGTTGGATCCTATGGCTACACCTTC; j_call: TRBJ1-2; v_call: TRBV29-1; d_call: -; clone_size: -
cdr3_aa: CASSEQGAETQYF; cdr3_nt: TGTGCCAGCAGTGAGCAGGGTGCGGAGACCCAGTACTTC; j_call: TRBJ2-5; v_call: TRBV25-1; d_call: -; clone_size: -
cdr3_aa: CASSAPGGGSTDTQYF; cdr3_nt: TGTGCCAGCAGCGCTCCCGGTGGGGGGAGCACAGATACGCAGTATTTT; j_call: TRBJ2-3; v_call: TRBV9; d_call: -; clone_size: -
cdr3_aa: CSTTSGNEQFF; cdr3_nt: TGCAGTACGACTAGCGGCAATGAGCAGTTCTTC; j_call: TRBJ2-1; v_call: TRBV20-1; d_call: TRBD2; clone_size: once
cdr3_aa: CASSLASTDTQYF; cdr3_nt: TGTGCCAGCAGCTTGGCTAGCACAGATACGCAGTATTTT; j_call: TRBJ2-3; v_call: TRBV5-4; d_call: -; clone_size: -
cdr3_aa: CASSIAGTSWLNEQFF; cdr3_nt: TGTGCCAGTAGTATAGCCGGGACTAGTTGGCTCAATGAGCAGTTCTTC; j_call: TRBJ2-1; v_call: TRBV19; d_call: TRBD2; clone_size: -
cdr3_aa: CAISGTDTTYEQYF; cdr3_nt: TGTGCCATCAGTGGGACGGATACCACCTACGAGCAGTACTTC; j_call: TRBJ2-7; v_call: TRBV10-3; d_call: -; clone_size: -
cdr3_aa: CASSISGGTTDTQYF; cdr3_nt: TGTGCCAGCAGCATTAGCGGGGGGACCACAGATACGCAGTATTTT; j_call: TRBJ2-3; v_call: TRBV11-2; d_call: TRBD2; clone_size: -
cdr3_aa: CASSLQTVGTEAFF; cdr3_nt: TGTGCCAGTAGCCTCCAAACGGTAGGCACTGAAGCTTTCTTT; j_call: TRBJ1-1; v_call: TRBV19; d_call: -; clone_size: -
cdr3_aa: CASSKTSGGSSYEQYF; cdr3_nt: TGCGCCAGCAGCAAGACTAGCGGGGGGAGCTCCTACGAGCAGTACTTC; j_call: TRBJ2-7; v_call: TRBV4-3; d_call: TRBD2; clone_size: -
cdr3_aa: CAWSVGGSSYEQYF; cdr3_nt: TGTGCCTGGAGTGTCGGGGGGAGCTCCTACGAGCAGTACTTC; j_call: TRBJ2-7; v_call: TRBV30; d_call: TRBD2; clone_size: -
cdr3_aa: CASSAANYGYTF; cdr3_nt: TGTGCCAGCAGTGCAGCTAACTATGGCTACACCTTC; j_call: TRBJ1-2; v_call: TRBV25-1; d_call: -; clone_size: few
cdr3_aa: CASSLDQETQYF; cdr3_nt: TGTGCCAGCAGTTTAGATCAAGAGACCCAGTACTTC; j_call: TRBJ2-5; v_call: TRBV28; d_call: -; clone_size: -
cdr3_aa: CSIDVSNYEQYF; cdr3_nt: TGCAGCATCGACGTCTCCAACTACGAGCAGTACTTC; j_call: TRBJ2-7; v_call: TRBV29-1; d_call: -; clone_size: -
cdr3_aa: CASSKWTFSYNEQFF; cdr3_nt: TGTGCCAGCAGCAAATGGACATTCTCCTACAATGAGCAGTTCTTC; j_call: TRBJ2-1; v_call: TRBV14; d_call: -; clone_size: few
cdr3_aa: CASSPPAGAFYGYTF; cdr3_nt: TGCGCCAGCAGCCCGCCCGCAGGGGCCTTCTATGGCTACACCTTC; j_call: TRBJ1-2; v_call: TRBV4-3; d_call: -; clone_size: -
cdr3_aa: CSARSNEQFF; cdr3_nt: TGCAGTGCCCGAAGCAATGAGCAGTTCTTC; j_call: TRBJ2-1; v_call: TRBV20-1; d_call: -; clone_size: few
cdr3_aa: CASSEAPSGAEGAFF; cdr3_nt: TGTGCCAGCAGTGAAGCCCCTAGCGGGGCCGAGGGTGCGTTCTTC; j_call: TRBJ2-1; v_call: TRBV2; d_call: TRBD2; clone_size: -
cdr3_aa: CASSGVAGELFF; cdr3_nt: TGCGCCAGCAGCGGGGTTGCCGGGGAGCTGTTTTTT; j_call: TRBJ2-2; v_call: TRBV4-3; d_call: -; clone_size: few
cdr3_aa: CAWSVIRRGRQTEAFF; cdr3_nt: TGTGCCTGGAGTGTAATCCGCAGGGGACGGCAGACTGAAGCTTTCTTT; j_call: TRBJ1-1; v_call: TRBV30; d_call: -; clone_size: once
cdr3_aa: CASGIHNYGYTF; cdr3_nt: TGTGCCAGCGGGATACACAATTATGGCTACACCTTC; j_call: TRBJ1-2; v_call: TRBV28; d_call: -; clone_size: once
cdr3_aa: CAIRTTGDNEQYF; cdr3_nt: TGTGCCATCAGGACTACAGGGGACAACGAGCAGTACTTC; j_call: TRBJ2-7; v_call: TRBV10-3; d_call: TRBD1; clone_size: -
cdr3_aa: CSVEVGQGHGYTF; cdr3_nt: TGCAGCGTTGAAGTAGGGCAGGGTCATGGCTACACCTTC; j_call: TRBJ1-2; v_call: TRBV29-1; d_call: -; clone_size: -
cdr3_aa: CSVTGKETQYF; cdr3_nt: TGCAGCGTTACGGGAAAAGAGACCCAGTACTTC; j_call: TRBJ2-5; v_call: TRBV29-1; d_call: -; clone_size: few
cdr3_aa: CASSEFGGFGETQYF; cdr3_nt: TGTGCCAGCAGTGAATTTGGAGGGTTCGGCGAGACCCAGTACTTC; j_call: TRBJ2-5; v_call: TRBV25-1; d_call: -; clone_size: -
cdr3_aa: CASSAVGGTGTDTQYF; cdr3_nt: TGTGCCAGCAGCGCAGTTGGGGGGACAGGCACAGATACGCAGTATTTT; j_call: TRBJ2-3; v_call: TRBV9; d_call: -; clone_size: -
cdr3_aa: CASSGGQTNTEAFF; cdr3_nt: TGCGCCAGCAGCGGGGGACAGACGAACACTGAAGCTTTCTTT; j_call: TRBJ1-1; v_call: TRBV5-1; d_call: TRBD1; clone_size: -
cdr3_aa: CASSSGTGGDIQYF; cdr3_nt: TGTGCCAGCTCATCCGGGACAGGGGGTGACATTCAGTACTTC; j_call: TRBJ2-4; v_call: TRBV18; d_call: TRBD1; clone_size: -
cdr3_aa: CASSFRGTDTQYF; cdr3_nt: TGTGCCAGCAGCTTCAGGGGCACAGATACGCAGTATTTT; j_call: TRBJ2-3; v_call: TRBV11-2; d_call: -; clone_size: -
cdr3_aa: CASSLGQISPLHF; cdr3_nt: TGCGCCAGCAGCCTGGGACAAATTTCACCCCTCCACTTT; j_call: TRBJ1-6; v_call: TRBV5-1; d_call: -; clone_size: -
cdr3_aa: CASSEWLAGNTGELFF; cdr3_nt: TGCGCCAGCAGTGAGTGGCTAGCGGGAAACACCGGGGAGCTGTTTTTT; j_call: TRBJ2-2; v_call: TRBV10-1; d_call: TRBD2; clone_size: -
cdr3_aa: CASSYSGLAFFGEQYF; cdr3_nt: TGTGCCAGCAGTTACTCGGGACTAGCATTTTTTGGGGAGCAGTACTTC; j_call: TRBJ2-7; v_call: TRBV6-5; d_call: TRBD2; clone_size: -
cdr3_aa: CASRDRFSYEQYF; cdr3_nt: TGTGCCAGCAGGGACAGGTTCTCCTACGAGCAGTACTTC; j_call: TRBJ2-7; v_call: TRBV28; d_call: TRBD1; clone_size: -
cdr3_aa: CAWNGPRGYTF; cdr3_nt: TGTGCCTGGAATGGCCCTAGAGGCTACACCTTC; j_call: TRBJ1-2; v_call: TRBV30; d_call: -; clone_size: once
cdr3_aa: CASSLHGAEKLFF; cdr3_nt: TGTGCCAGCAGTTTGCACGGTGCTGAAAAACTGTTTTTT; j_call: TRBJ1-4; v_call: TRBV7-2; d_call: -; clone_size: -
cdr3_aa: CASSSRGGQGTDTQYF; cdr3_nt: TGTGCCAGCAGCTCCAGGGGGGGCCAGGGCACAGATACGCAGTATTTT; j_call: TRBJ2-3; v_call: TRBV13; d_call: -; clone_size: few
cdr3_aa: CASSQDGRSTDTQYF; cdr3_nt: TGCGCCAGCAGCCAAGACGGCAGAAGCACAGATACGCAGTATTTT; j_call: TRBJ2-3; v_call: TRBV4-1; d_call: -; clone_size: few
cdr3_aa: CAWSGSHGNTIYF; cdr3_nt: TGTGCCTGGAGTGGTTCGCATGGAAACACCATATATTTT; j_call: TRBJ1-3; v_call: TRBV30; d_call: -; clone_size: -
cdr3_aa: CASSPGLADTDTQYF; cdr3_nt: TGTGCCAGCAGTCCGGGACTAGCGGACACAGATACGCAGTATTTT; j_call: TRBJ2-3; v_call: TRBV7-9; d_call: TRBD2; clone_size: few
cdr3_aa: CASSATTSYGYTF; cdr3_nt: TGTGCCAGCAGTGCCACAACTAGCTATGGCTACACCTTC; j_call: TRBJ1-2; v_call: TRBV9; d_call: -; clone_size: -
cdr3_aa: CASSLSTYEQYF; cdr3_nt: TGTGCCAGCAGCTTATCAACCTACGAGCAGTACTTC; j_call: TRBJ2-7; v_call: TRBV11-2; d_call: -; clone_size: -